One sample yielded the 9 T cell receptor beta chains listed below, sequenced in a study of glioma-infiltrating T cells after dendritic cell vaccination. Noted time point: after dendritic cell vaccination, including at tumor progression/relapse. Here immunoSEQ multiplex PCR was the method, and the copy in TCRdb shows in-frame clones only, minus some. The sample records roughly 80,000 clones, around 87% being singletons. This sample comprised blood, obtained after dendritic cell vaccination. The receptors here all came from a human donor with glioblastoma.

The chain uses TRBV6-5 and TRBJ1-1; D ambiguous. In germline, CDR1 is MNHEY, CDR2 SVGAGI. The CDR3 contains 14 residues. The V gene lost 1 base and the J gene lost 7 bases, with 13 bases spanning the gap. CDR3 bases: TGTGCCAGCAGTTACTACGGGGAGATACTTGAAGCTTTCTTT. It specifies CASSYYGEILEAFF.

The rearrangement joins TRBV11-3 to TRBJ2-1; D is possibly TRBD1 (5 bases). There are 13 residues in the CDR3. V shed 4 bases and J shed 3 bases, with 7 bases lying between them. Germline CDR1 is SGHNT and CDR2 is YENEEA. This CDR3 reads CASSWGRYNEQFF. The DNA for the CDR3 is TGTGCCAGCAGCTGGGGCCGCTACAATGAGCAGTTCTTC.

CDR3 loop: CASSSTSTDTQYF. The CDR3 coding sequence is TGTGCCAGCAGCTCGACTAGTACAGATACGCAGTATTTT. The rearrangement links TRBV5-6 to TRBJ2-3, with D possibly matching TRBD2 (6 bases). The CDR3 extends over 13 amino acids. Germline CDR1 reads SGHDT; CDR2 reads YYEEEE. Trimming cost V 3 bases and J 3 bases, with 8 bases left between them.

The chain uses TRBV5-6 and TRBJ2-2; 11 bases align to TRBD2. CDR1 and CDR2 (germline): SGHDT, YYEEEE. The CDR3 is 16 amino acids. Trimming removed 7 bases from V and 3 bases from J; junction bases left unmatched: 8. The CDR3 DNA reads as TGTGCCAGCTTACTGCGTAGCGGGAGGGACACCGGGGAGCTGTTTTTT. Its protein is CASLLRSGRDTGELFF.

This clone was picked up one time. The J gene is TRBJ2-5, the V gene TRBV9; 8 bases are shared with TRBD2. There are 13 residues in the CDR3. Per the germline V gene, CDR1 is SGDLS and CDR2 is YYNGEE. The trim removed 4 bases at V and 6 bases at J, leaving 5 bases unmatched. CDR3 sequence: CASSPGGRQTQYF. For the CDR3, the DNA is TGTGCCAGCAGCCCGGGAGGGCGACAGACCCAGTACTTC.

This sequence joins TRBV10-1 and TRBJ2-3; 8 positions agree with TRBD2. Looked up from germline, CDR1 is WNHNN and CDR2 is SYGVQD (reference sequence). The CDR3 is made up of 16 amino acids. Trimming removed 4 bases from V and 6 bases from J; junction bases left unmatched: 12. For the CDR3, the DNA is TGCGCCAGCAGTGTATCGGCGGGAGGAACATACGATACGCAGTATTTT. It encodes CASSVSAGGTYDTQYF.

The chain links TRBV7-6 to TRBJ1-2; 8 bases are shared with TRBD1. Per germline, CDR1 SGHVS and CDR2 FNYEAQ. V lost 5 bases and J lost 0; bases outside the gene matches: 8. This CDR3 spans 16 amino acids. Here the CDR3 DNA reads TGTGCCAGCAGCCCCGGACAGGGAAACACTAACTATGGCTACACCTTC. Its translation is CASSPGQGNTNYGYTF.

This rearrangement joins TRBV29-1 to TRBJ2-3; possibly TRBD1 for D (5 bases). The CDR3 has 13 amino acids. Germline assignment: CDR1 SQVTM and CDR2 ANQGSEA. The V gene lost 4 bases and the J gene lost 0 bases, with 8 bases spanning the gap. The CDR3 loop reads CSVVGLSTDTQYF. The CDR3, as DNA: TGCAGCGTTGTGGGGCTTAGCACAGATACGCAGTATTTT.

The V and J genes are TRBV4-1 and TRBJ2-3; the match to TRBD1 covers 7 bases. The V and J ends lost 0 bases and 4 bases, in that order; junction bases with no gene match: 4. The CDR3 covers 15 residues. Germline lookup yields CDR1 MGHRA and CDR2 YSYEKL. CDR3 bases: TGCGCCAGCAGCCAAGAAGACAGGGAATCAGATACGCAGTATTTT. It specifies CASSQEDRESDTQYF.